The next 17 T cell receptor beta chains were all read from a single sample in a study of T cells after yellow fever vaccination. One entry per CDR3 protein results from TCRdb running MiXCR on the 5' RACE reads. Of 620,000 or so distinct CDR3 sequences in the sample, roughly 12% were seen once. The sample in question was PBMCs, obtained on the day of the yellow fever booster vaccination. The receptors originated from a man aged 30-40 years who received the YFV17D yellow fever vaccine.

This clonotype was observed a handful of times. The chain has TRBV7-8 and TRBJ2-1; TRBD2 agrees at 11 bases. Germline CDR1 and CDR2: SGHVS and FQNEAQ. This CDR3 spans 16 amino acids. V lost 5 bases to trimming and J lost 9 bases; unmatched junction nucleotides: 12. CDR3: CASSQSSGRAASEQFF. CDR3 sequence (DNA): TGTGCCAGCAGCCAAAGTAGCGGGAGGGCCGCAAGTGAGCAGTTCTTC. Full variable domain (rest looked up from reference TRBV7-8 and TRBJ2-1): GAGVSQSPRYKVAKRGQDVALRCDPISGHVSLFWYQQALGQGPEFLTYFQNEAQLDKSGLPSDRFFAERPEGSVSTLKIQRTQQEDSAVYLCASSQSSGRAASEQFFGPGTRLTVL.

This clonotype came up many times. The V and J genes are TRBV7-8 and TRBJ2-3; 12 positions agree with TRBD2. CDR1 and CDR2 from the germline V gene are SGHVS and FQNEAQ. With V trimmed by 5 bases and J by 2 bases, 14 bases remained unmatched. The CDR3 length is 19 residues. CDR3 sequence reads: CASSLGGLAGKSATDTQYF. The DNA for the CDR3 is TGTGCCAGCAGCCTGGGCGGACTAGCGGGGAAATCCGCCACAGATACGCAGTATTTT.

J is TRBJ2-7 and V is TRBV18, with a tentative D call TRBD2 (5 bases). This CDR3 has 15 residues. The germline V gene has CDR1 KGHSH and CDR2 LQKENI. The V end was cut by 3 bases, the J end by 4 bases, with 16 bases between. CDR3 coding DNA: TGTGCCAGCTCACCGGAAGGGAGACTCCTTTACGAGCAGTACTTC. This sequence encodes CASSPEGRLLYEQYF.

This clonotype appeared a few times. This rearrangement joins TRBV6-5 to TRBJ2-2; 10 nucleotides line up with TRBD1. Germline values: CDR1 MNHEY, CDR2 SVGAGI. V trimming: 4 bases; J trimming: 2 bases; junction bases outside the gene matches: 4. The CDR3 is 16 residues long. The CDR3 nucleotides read TGTGCCAGCAGTTCTAGGGACAGGGGTAACACCGGGGAGCTGTTTTTT. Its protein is CASSSRDRGNTGELFF.

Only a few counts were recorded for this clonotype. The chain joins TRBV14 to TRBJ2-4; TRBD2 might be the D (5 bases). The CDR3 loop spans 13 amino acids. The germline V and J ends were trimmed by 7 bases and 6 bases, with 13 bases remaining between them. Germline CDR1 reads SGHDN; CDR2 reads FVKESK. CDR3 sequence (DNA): TGTGCCAGCAATCATCAGGCGGGAAACATTCAGTACTTC. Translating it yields CASNHQAGNIQYF.

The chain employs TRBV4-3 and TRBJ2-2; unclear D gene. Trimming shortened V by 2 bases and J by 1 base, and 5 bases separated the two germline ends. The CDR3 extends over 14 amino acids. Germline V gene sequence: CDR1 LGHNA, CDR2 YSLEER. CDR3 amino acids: CASSQSRNTGELFF. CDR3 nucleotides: TGCGCCAGCAGCCAATCTCGGAACACCGGGGAGCTGTTTTTT.

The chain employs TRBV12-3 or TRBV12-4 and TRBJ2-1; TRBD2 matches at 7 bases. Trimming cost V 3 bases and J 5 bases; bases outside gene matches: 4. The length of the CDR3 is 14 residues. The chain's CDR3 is CASSFLGRDNEQFF. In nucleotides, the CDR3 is TGTGCCAGCAGTTTCCTAGGGAGGGACAATGAGCAGTTCTTC.

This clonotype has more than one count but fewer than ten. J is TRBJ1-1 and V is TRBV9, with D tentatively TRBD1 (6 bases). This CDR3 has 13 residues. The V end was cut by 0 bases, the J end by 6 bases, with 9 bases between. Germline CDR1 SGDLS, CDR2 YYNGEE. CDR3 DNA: TGTGCCAGCAGCGTAGCGGGGGCCGCTGAAGCTTTCTTT. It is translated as CASSVAGAAEAFF.

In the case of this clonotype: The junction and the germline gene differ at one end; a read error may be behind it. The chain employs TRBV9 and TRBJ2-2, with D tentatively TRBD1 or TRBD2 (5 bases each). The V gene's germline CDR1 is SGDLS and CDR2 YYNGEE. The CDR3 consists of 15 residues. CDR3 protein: CASSVGGADTGERFF. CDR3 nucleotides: TGTGCCAGCAGCGTAGGTGGGGCTGACACCGGGGAGCGGTTTTTT.

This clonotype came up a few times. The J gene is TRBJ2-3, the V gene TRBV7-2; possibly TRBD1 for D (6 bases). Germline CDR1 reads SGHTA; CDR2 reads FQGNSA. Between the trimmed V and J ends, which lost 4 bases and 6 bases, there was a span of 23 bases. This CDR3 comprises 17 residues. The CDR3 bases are TGTGCCAGCAGCTCAGCCAACGCCGGGACACGAGGTGATACGCAGTATTTT. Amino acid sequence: CASSSANAGTRGDTQYF.

As DNA, the CDR3 is TGCAGCGTAGCCGGGACAGGGGGCGTAGATACGCAGTATTTT. Its protein product is CSVAGTGGVDTQYF. The V and J genes are TRBV29-1 and TRBJ2-3, with TRBD1 matching 12 bases. With 6 bases clipped from V and 5 bases from J, the junction kept 6 bases outside the gene matches. The CDR3 length is 14 residues. In germline, CDR1 is SQVTM, CDR2 ANQGSEA.

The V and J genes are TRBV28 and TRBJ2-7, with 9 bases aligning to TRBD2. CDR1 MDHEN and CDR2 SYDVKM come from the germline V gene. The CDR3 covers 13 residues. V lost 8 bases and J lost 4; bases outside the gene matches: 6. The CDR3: CASSLAGQYEQYF. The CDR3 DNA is TGTGCCAGCTCTCTAGCGGGACAATACGAGCAGTACTTC.

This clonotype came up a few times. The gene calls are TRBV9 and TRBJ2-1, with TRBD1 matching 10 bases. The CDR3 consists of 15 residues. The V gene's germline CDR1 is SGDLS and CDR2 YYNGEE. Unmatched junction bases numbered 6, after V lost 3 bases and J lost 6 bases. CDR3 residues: CASSEGTGDVNEQFF. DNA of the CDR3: TGTGCCAGCAGCGAGGGGACAGGGGATGTCAATGAGCAGTTCTTC.

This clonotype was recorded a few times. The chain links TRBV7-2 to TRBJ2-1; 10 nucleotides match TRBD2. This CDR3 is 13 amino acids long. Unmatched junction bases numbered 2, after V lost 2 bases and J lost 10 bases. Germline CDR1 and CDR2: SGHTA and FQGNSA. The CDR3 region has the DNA TGTGCCAGCAGCTTACAGCGGGAGGGCGAGCAGTTCTTC. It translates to CASSLQREGEQFF. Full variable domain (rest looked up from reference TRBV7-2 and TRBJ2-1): GAGVSQSPSNKVTEKGKDVELRCDPISGHTALYWYRQSLGQGLEFLIYFQGNSAPDKSGLPSDRFSAERTGGSVSTLTIQRTQQEDSAVYLCASSLQREGEQFFGPGTRLTVL.

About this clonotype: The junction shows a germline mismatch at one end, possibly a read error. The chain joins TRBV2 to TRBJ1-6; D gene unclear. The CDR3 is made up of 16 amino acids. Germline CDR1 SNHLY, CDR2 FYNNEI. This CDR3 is CASSDRGSSYNSPLNF. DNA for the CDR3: TGTGCCAGCAGTGATCGAGGCAGCTCCTATAATTCACCCCTCAACTTT.

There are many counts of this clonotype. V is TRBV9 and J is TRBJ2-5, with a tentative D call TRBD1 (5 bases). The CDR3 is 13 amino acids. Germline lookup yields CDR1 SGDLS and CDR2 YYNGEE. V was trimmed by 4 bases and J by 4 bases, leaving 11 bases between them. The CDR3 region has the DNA TGTGCCAGCAGCCCCACAGGTCGAGAGACCCAGTACTTC. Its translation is CASSPTGRETQYF.

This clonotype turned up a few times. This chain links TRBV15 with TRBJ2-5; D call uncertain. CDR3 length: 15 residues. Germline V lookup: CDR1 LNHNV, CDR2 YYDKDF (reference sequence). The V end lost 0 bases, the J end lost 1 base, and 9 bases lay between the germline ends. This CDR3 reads CATSRDPSGQETQYF. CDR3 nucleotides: TGTGCCACCAGCAGAGATCCTTCCGGCCAAGAGACCCAGTACTTC.